The source of this TCR beta chain is a study of blood T cells in healthy people across ages. The authors ran a second PCR of about 6 to 11 cycles using a sample-barcoded 5' primer and a J-beta primer mix. TCRdb processed the 5' RACE reads anew with MiXCR; each CDR3 protein has one entry. The data show 750,000 to 1,000,000 distinct CDR3 sequences, about 27% seen once. To note about this clonotype: Antigen: not known. A read error may be the cause here, since a much bigger clone is one base away.

Overall study results and limits: More naive CD4+ cells and higher diversity were found in long-lived than in aged donors. In older individuals, TCR beta diversity per million T cells was lower, falling roughly linearly with age.

The length of the CDR3 is 15 residues. Germline CDR1 is ENHRY and CDR2 is SYGVKD. The same specimen was also included in a second study, on T cells of mothers and their children. This second report adds: Healthy Caucasian mothers, a few in number, and their six children were the donors. Each mother gave over 8 million TCR beta CDR3 reads; each child, approximately 3 million.

Specimen: blood. The V gene is TRBV10-3, the J gene TRBJ2-7, with a weak D call TRBD2 (6 bases). The sequence derives from a woman between 40 and 55 years old in good health. The CDR3 here is CATSARDPGEDEQYF. The CDR3 DNA reads as TGTGCCACCAGTGCAAGGGACCCCGGGGAGGACGAGCAGTACTTC.